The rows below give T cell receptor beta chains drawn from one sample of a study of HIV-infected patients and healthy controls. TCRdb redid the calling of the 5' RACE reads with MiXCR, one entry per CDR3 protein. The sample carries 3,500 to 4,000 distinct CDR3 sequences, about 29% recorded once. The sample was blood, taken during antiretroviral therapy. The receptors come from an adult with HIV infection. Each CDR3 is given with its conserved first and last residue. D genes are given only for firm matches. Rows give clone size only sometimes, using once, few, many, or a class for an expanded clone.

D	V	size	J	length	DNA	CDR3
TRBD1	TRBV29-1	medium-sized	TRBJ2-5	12	TGCAGCGTTCGGACAGGGCTTGAGACCCAGTACTTC	CSVRTGLETQYF
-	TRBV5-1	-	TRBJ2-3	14	TGCGCCAGCGGCATAGACACGGGGAGAGATACGCAGTATTTT	CASGIDTGRDTQYF
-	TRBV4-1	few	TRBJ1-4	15	TGCGCCAGCAGCCACCCGGGTGCAACTAATGAAAAACTGTTTTTT	CASSHPGATNEKLFF
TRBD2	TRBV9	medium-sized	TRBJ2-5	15	TGTGCCAGCAGCACCGCGGGACTAGGGGGAGAGACCCAGTACTTC	CASSTAGLGGETQYF
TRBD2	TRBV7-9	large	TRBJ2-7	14	TGTGCCAGCAGGAGCGGGGGGAGCTCCTACGAGCAGTACTTC	CASRSGGSSYEQYF
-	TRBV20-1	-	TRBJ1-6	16	TGCAGTGCTAGGGCCGGTGGTGCTCTCTATAATTCACCCCTCCACTTT	CSARAGGALYNSPLHF
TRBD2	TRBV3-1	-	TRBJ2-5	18	TGTGCCAGCAGCCAAGACATTATAGCGGGGGCCGGGGGCGAGACCCAGTACTTC	CASSQDIIAGAGGETQYF
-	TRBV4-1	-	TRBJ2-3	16	TGCGCCAGCACCCCAATTGGGTCGGGTAGCACAGATACGCAGTATTTT	CASTPIGSGSTDTQYF
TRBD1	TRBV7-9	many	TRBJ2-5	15	TGTGCCAGCAGCTTGGGGGACAGGGGTCGGGAGACCCAGTACTTC	CASSLGDRGRETQYF
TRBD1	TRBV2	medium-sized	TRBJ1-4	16	TGTGCCAGCAGAGGGGACAGGGTAGCAACTAATGAAAAACTGTTTTTT	CASRGDRVATNEKLFF
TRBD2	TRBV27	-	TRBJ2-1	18	TGTGCCAGCCTTAGACTAGCGGGGGGCCAGGCCTCCTACAATGAGCAGTTCTTC	CASLRLAGGQASYNEQFF
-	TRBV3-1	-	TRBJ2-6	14	TGTGCCAGCAGCCTTGACCCTGGGGCCAACGTCCTGACTTTC	CASSLDPGANVLTF
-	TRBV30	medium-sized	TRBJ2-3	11	TGTGCCACAGGGTTTACAGATACGCAGTATTTT	CATGFTDTQYF
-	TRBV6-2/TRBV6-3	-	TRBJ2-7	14	TGTGCCAGCAGTTACCCGGACAGTTCCTACGAGCAGTACTTC	CASSYPDSSYEQYF
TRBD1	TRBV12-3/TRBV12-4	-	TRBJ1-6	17	TGTGCCAGCAGTTCGGGACAGGGTCCCGCCAGGGATTCACACCTCCACTTT	CASSSGQGPARDSHLHF
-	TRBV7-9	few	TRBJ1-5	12	TGTGCCAGCAGCTCAACCTTCCAGCCCCAGCATTTT	CASSSTFQPQHF
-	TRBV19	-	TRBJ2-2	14	TGTGCCAGTACTAGCGATAGCCGCACCGGGGAGCTGTTTTTT	CASTSDSRTGELFF
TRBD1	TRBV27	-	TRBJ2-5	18	TGTGCCAGCAGTCTTACCTATCCGGACAGGGGAAGCGGAGAGACCCAGTACTTC	CASSLTYPDRGSGETQYF
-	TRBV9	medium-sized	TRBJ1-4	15	TGTGCCAGCAGCGCCCTGCAGGGGATAGCTGAAAAACTGTTTTTT	CASSALQGIAEKLFF
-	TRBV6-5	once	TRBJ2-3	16	TGTGCCAACACCCCCACGCCAGGGGAGAACACAGATACGCAGTATTTT	CANTPTPGENTDTQYF
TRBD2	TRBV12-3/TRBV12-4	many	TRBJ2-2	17	TGTGCCAGCAGGGACGGACTAGCGGGGGGGATCACCGGGGAGCTGTTTTTT	CASRDGLAGGITGELFF
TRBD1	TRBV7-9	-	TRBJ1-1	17	TGTGCCAGCAGCTTATCGTCCAAGGGGGCTATGAACACTGAAGCTTTCTTT	CASSLSSKGAMNTEAFF
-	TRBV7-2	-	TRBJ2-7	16	TGTGCCAGCAGCTTAGTCCTAGCGTCCTTAACCTACGAGCAGTACTTC	CASSLVLASLTYEQYF
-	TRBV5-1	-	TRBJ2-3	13	TGCGCCAGCAGCTTGGCCCAAGCAGATACGCAGTATTTT	CASSLAQADTQYF
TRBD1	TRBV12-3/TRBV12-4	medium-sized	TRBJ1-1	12	TGTGCCAGCACCCGGACAGGTTATGAAGCTTTCTTT	CASTRTGYEAFF
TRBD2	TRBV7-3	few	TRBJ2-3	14	TGTGCCAGCAGCCTTAGCGGGGGTCCGGATACGCAGTATTTT	CASSLSGGPDTQYF
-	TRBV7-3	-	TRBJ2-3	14	TGTGCCAGCAGCTTAGTTACAGTTACAGATACGCAGTATTTT	CASSLVTVTDTQYF
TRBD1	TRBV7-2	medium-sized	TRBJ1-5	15	TGTGCCAGCAGCCCGACGGGACAGAGTAATCAGCCCCAGCATTTT	CASSPTGQSNQPQHF
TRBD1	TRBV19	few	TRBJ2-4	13	TGTGCCAGTAGTACAGGACAGGGAGGCATTCAGTACTTC	CASSTGQGGIQYF
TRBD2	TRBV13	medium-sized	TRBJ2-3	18	TGTGCCAGCAGCTTAGGGACTAGCGGGGGTTCTGTCACAGATACGCAGTATTTT	CASSLGTSGGSVTDTQYF
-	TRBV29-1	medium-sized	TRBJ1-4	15	TGCAGCGTGATGGACAGCCTTGCAACTAATGAAAAACTGTTTTTT	CSVMDSLATNEKLFF
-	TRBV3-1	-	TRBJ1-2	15	TGTGCCAGCAGCCCCTCGTCGGGGGGCGGCTATGGCTACACCTTC	CASSPSSGGGYGYTF
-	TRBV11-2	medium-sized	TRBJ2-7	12	TGTGCCAGCAGCTTAGTGCCCTACGAGCAGTACTTC	CASSLVPYEQYF
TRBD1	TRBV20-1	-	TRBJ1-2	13	TGCAGTGCACGGGACAGGGTCGACTATGGCTACACCTTC	CSARDRVDYGYTF
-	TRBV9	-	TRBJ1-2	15	TGTGCCAGCAGCGTAGAGGTAGGAGGGGAGCGTGGCTACACCTTC	CASSVEVGGERGYTF
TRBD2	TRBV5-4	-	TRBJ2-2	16	TGTGCCAGCAGCCCGGCCCTCGGGACTAGCGGCGGGGAGCTGTTTTTT	CASSPALGTSGGELFF
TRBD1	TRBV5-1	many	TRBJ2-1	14	TGCGCCAGCAGCCCGGCAGGGGGCAGGAATGAGCAGTTCTTC	CASSPAGGRNEQFF
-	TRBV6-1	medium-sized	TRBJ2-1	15	TGTGCCAGCAGTGAAGGGTGGCACAGTGGCAATGAGCAGTTCTTC	CASSEGWHSGNEQFF
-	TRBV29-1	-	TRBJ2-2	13	TGCAGCGTCGGACATACGAACACCGGGGAGCTGTTTTTT	CSVGHTNTGELFF
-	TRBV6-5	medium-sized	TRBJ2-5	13	TGTGCCAGCAGCGCGGGCCTGGAGGAGACCCAGTACTTC	CASSAGLEETQYF
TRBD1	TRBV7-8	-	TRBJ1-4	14	TGTGCCAGCAGATCCGGGACAGGGGATGAAAAACTGTTTTTT	CASRSGTGDEKLFF
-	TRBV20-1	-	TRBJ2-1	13	TGCAGTGCGAGCTTAGCGGACTACAATGAGCAGTTCTTC	CSASLADYNEQFF
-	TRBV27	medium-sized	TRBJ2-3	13	TGTGCCAGCAGTTTAATCCCGGGAGATACGCAGTATTTT	CASSLIPGDTQYF
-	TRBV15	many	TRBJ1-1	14	TGTGCCACCAGCAGGAGGGCGGCCAGCACTGAAGCTTTCTTT	CATSRRAASTEAFF
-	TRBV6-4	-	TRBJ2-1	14	TGTGCCAGCAGTGACGGGAGCTCCTACAATGAGCAGTTCTTC	CASSDGSSYNEQFF
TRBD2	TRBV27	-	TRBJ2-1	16	TGTGCCAGCAGTTTATCGGCTAGCGGGGGGTACAATGAGCAGTTCTTC	CASSLSASGGYNEQFF
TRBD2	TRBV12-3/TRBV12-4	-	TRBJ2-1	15	TGTGCCAGCAGTGAGCGGGGAAGCTCCTACAATGAGCAGTTCTTC	CASSERGSSYNEQFF
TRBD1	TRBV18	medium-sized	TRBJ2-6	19	TGTGCCAGCTCACCCCGGACAGGGACTCAACTATCTGGGGCCAACGTCCTGACTTTC	CASSPRTGTQLSGANVLTF
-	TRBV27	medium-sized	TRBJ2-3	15	TGTGCCAGCAGTTTAGGTCCCGGAGTCACAGATACGCAGTATTTT	CASSLGPGVTDTQYF
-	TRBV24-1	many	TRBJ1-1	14	TGTGCCACCAGTGATCCGGCGGGGTACCCTGAAGCTTTCTTT	CATSDPAGYPEAFF
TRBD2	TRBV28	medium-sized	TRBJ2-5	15	TGTGCCAGCAGTTTCACTAGCGGGGAACAAGAGACCCAGTACTTC	CASSFTSGEQETQYF
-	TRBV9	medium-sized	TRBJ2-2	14	TGTGCCAGCAGCGTCCGGGACAACACCGGGGAGCTGTTTTTT	CASSVRDNTGELFF
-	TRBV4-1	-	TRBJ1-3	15	TGCGCCAGCAGCCAAGACCGGACCTTGGGAAACACCATATATTTT	CASSQDRTLGNTIYF
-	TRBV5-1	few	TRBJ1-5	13	TGCGCCAGCAGCTTGAACCAGGGCCAGCCCCAGCATTTT	CASSLNQGQPQHF
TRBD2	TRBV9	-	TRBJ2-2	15	TGTGCCAGCAGCGTAGCGCCTAGCGGGGGGACGGAGCTGTTTTTT	CASSVAPSGGTELFF